The clone carrying this T cell receptor (beta chain) was counted once. The antigen remains unidentified. The CDR3 is made up of 15 amino acids. Per the germline V gene, CDR1 is MDHEN and CDR2 is SYDVKM. The V and J ends lost 6 bases and 5 bases respectively, with 19 bases between them. The record originates from a study of OX40 agonist ivuxolimab in advanced cancers. For the study at large: Prior therapy, whether anti-PD-1, anti-PD-L1 or anti-CTLA-4, was allowed, and 40% had some. Whole-study findings and limits: Clonal expansion from baseline to week 6 occurred in both CD4+ and CD8+ T cells.

Sequencing was performed with immunoSEQ multiplex PCR; in TCRdb, only in-frame clones are kept and a portion is missing. This sample has about 83,000 clones, with 88% found just once. The clonotype was recovered from an adult with an advanced solid tumor such as melanoma, head and neck, liver or kidney cancer. Source: CD4+ or CD8+ T cells sorted from blood, taken in a trial of the OX40 agonist ivuxolimab. The rearrangement joins TRBV28 to TRBJ2-5; D gene unclear. The CDR3 is CASSRVPSTRETQYF. CDR3 coding DNA: TGTGCCAGCAGCCGGGTCCCCTCTACAAGGGAGACCCAGTACTTC.